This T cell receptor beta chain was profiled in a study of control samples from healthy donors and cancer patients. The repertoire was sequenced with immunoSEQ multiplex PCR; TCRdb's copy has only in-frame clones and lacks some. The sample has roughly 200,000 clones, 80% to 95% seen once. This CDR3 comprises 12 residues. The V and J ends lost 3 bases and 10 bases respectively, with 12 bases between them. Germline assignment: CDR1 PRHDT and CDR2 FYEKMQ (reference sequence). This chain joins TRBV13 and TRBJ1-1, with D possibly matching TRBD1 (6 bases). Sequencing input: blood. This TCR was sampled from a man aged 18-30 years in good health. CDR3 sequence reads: CASSLGASRAFF. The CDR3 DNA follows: TGTGCCAGCAGCTTGGGGGCGAGTAGAGCTTTCTTT.